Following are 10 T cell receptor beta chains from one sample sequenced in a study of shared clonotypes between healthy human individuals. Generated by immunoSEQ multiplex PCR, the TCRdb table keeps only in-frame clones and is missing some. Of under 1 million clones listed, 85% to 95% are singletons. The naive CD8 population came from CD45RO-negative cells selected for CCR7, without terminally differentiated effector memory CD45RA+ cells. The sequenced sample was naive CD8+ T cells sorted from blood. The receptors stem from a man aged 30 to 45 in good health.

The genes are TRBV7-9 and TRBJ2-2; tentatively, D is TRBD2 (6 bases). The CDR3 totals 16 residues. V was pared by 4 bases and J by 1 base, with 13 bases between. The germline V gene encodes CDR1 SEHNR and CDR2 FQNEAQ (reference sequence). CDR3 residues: CASSYHPAGNTGELFF. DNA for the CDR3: TGTGCCAGCAGCTACCACCCAGCGGGGAACACCGGGGAGCTGTTTTTT.

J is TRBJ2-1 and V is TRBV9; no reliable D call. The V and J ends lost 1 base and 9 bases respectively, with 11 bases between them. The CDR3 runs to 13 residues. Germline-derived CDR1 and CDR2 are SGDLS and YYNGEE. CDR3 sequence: CASSVYGSGEQFF. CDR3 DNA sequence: TGTGCCAGCAGCGTATACGGGTCGGGTGAGCAGTTCTTC.

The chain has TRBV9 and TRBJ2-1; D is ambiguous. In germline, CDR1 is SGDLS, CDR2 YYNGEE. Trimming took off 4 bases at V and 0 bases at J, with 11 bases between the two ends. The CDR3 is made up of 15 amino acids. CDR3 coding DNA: TGTGCCAGCAGCCTCCCGGGCGGCTCCTACAATGAGCAGTTCTTC. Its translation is CASSLPGGSYNEQFF.

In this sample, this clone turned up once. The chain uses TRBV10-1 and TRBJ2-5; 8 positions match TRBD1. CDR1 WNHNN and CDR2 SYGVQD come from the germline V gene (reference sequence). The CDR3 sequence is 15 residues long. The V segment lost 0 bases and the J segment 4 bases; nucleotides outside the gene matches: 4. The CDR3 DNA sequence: TGCGCCAGCAGTGAGTCGAGACAGGGGACAGAGACCCAGTACTTC. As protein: CASSESRQGTETQYF.

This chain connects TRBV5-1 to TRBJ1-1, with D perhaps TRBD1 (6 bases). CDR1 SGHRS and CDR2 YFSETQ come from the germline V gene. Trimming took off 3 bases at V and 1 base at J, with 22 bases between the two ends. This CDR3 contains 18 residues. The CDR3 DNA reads TGCGCCAGCAGCTCCCTCTACCGACAGGTAGGGGCGAACACTGAAGCTTTCTTT. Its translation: CASSSLYRQVGANTEAFF.

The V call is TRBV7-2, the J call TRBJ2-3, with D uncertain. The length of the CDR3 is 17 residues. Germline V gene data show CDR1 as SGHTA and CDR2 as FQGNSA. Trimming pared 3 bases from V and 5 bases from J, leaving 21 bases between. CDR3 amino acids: CASSLHHGLVTVDTQYF. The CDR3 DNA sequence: TGTGCCAGCAGCTTGCATCATGGCCTGGTTACGGTAGATACGCAGTATTTT.

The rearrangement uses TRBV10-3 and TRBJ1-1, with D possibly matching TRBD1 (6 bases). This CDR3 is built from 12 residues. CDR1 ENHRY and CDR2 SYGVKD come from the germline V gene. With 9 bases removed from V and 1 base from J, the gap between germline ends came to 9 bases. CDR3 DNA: TGTGCCATACAGGGAGGGAACACTGAAGCTTTCTTT. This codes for CAIQGGNTEAFF.

The CDR3 here is CASSPLTSGRYEQYF. CDR3 coding DNA: TGTGCCAGCAGTCCATTGACTAGCGGGAGGTACGAGCAGTACTTC. The rearrangement links TRBV28 to TRBJ2-7; 13 bases map to TRBD2. The CDR3 is made up of 15 amino acids. The V and J ends lost 5 bases and 4 bases, in that order; junction bases with no gene match: 5. Germline loops: CDR1 MDHEN, CDR2 SYDVKM.

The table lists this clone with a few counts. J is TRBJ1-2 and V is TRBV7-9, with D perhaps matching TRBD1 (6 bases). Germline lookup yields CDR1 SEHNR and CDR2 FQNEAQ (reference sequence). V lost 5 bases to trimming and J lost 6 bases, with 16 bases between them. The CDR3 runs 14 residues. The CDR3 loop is CASSHFGDIDGYTF. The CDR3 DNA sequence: TGTGCCAGCAGCCACTTTGGGGACATTGATGGCTACACCTTC. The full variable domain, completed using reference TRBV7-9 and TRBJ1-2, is DTGVSQNPRHKITKRGQNVTFRCDPISEHNRLYWYRQTLGQGPEFLTYFQNEAQLEKSRLLSDRFSAERPKGSFSTLEIQRTEQGDSAMYLCASSHFGDIDGYTFGSGTRLTVV.

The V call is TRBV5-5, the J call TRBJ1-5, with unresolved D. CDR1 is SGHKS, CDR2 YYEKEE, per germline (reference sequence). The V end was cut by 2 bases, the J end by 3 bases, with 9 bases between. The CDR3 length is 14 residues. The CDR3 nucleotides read TGTGCCAGCAGCTTCACGGAGGTCAATCAGCCCCAGCATTTT. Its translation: CASSFTEVNQPQHF.